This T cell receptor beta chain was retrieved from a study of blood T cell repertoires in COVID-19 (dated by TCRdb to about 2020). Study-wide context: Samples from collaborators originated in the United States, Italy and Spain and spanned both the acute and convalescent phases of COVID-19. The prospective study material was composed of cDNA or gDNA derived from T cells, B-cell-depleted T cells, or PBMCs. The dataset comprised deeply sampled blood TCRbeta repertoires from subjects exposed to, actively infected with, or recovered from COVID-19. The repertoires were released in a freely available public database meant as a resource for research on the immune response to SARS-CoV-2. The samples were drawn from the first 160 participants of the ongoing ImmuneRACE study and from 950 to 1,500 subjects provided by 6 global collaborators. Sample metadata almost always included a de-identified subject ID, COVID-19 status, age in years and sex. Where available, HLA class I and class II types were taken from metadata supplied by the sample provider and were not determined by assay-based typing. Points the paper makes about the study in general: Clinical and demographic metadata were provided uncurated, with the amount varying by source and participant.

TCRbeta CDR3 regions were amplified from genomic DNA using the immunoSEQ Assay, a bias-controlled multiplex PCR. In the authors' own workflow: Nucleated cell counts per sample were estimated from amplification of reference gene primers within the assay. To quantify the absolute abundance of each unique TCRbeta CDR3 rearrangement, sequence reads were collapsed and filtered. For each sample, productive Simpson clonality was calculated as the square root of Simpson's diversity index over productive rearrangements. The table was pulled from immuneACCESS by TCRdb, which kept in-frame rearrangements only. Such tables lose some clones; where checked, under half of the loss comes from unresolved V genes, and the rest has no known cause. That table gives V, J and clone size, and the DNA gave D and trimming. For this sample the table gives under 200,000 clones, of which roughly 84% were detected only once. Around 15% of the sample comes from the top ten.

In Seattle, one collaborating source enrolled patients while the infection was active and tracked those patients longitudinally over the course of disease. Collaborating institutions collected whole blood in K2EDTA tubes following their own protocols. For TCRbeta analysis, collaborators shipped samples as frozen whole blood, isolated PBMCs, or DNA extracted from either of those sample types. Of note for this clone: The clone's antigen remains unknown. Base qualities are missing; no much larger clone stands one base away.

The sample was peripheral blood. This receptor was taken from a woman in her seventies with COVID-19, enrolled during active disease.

The CDR3 reads as follows: CASSGETGEFTGELFF. The DNA sequence is given as TGTGCCAGTAGTGGCGAGACAGGGGAATTTACCGGGGAGCTGTTTTTT. The chain is made from TRBV19 and TRBJ2-2, with 8 junctional bases fitting TRBD1. V is cut back by 5 bases and J by 5 bases, with 10 bases in the junction unmatched. CDR1 LNHDA and CDR2 SQIVND were looked up in the germline V gene (reference sequence). Including the terminal cysteine and phenylalanine, the CDR3 comprises 16 residues. Only CDR3 DNA is held: 48 bases, read in frame from base 1.